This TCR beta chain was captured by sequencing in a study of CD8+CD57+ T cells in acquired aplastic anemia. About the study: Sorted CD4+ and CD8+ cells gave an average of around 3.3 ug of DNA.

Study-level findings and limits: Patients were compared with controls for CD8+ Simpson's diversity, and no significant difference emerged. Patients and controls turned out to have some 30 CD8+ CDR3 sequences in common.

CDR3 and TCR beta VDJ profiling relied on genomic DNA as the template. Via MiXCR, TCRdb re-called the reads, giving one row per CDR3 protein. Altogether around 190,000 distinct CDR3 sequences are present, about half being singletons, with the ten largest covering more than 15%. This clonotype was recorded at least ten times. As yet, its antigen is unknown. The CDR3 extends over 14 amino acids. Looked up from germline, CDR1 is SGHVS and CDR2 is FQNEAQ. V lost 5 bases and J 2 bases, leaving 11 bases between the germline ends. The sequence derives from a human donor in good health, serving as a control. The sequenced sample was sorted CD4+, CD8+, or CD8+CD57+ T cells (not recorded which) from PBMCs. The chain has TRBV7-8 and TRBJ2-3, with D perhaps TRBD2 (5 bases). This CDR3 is CASSISGLTDTQYF. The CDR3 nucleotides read TGTGCCAGCAGCATCAGCGGCCTCACAGATACGCAGTATTTT.